The clone carrying this T cell receptor (beta chain) was detected many times. TCRdb reanalysed the PCR reads using MiXCR and keeps one entry per CDR3 protein. The data contain roughly 100,000 distinct CDR3 sequences, approximately 47% of them seen just once; the ten biggest clones take up about an eighth. This entry belongs to a study of CDR3 diversity in severe acne. Germline V gives CDR1 LNHDA, CDR2 SQIVND (reference sequence). The CDR3 sequence is 13 residues long. The V and J ends lost 9 bases and 3 bases respectively, with 14 bases between them. The material sequenced was blood. The sequence derives from a male donor with acne. The J gene is TRBJ2-5, the V gene TRBV19; D may match TRBD1 or TRBD2 (5 bases each). The CDR3 sequence: CASRDHQKETQYF. Here the CDR3 DNA reads TGTGCCAGCCGGGACCACCAAAAAGAGACCCAGTACTTC.